Presented here are 27 T cell receptor beta chains from one specimen sequenced in a study of shared clonotypes between healthy human individuals. Produced via immunoSEQ multiplex PCR; TCRdb's table is partial and in-frame only. Of about 1.5 million clones listed, 98% were seen once; the top ten hold less than 0.55%. The specimen was naive CD4+ T cells sorted from blood. Subset here: CD45RA+ positively selected. The receptor source for this set is a man aged 25 to 40 in good health.

On this clone itself: The same CDR3 also results from other DNA sequences found in this sample. V and J are TRBV18 and TRBJ2-7; 12 nucleotides agree with TRBD2. From germline, CDR1 is KGHSH and CDR2 LQKENI. V lost 6 bases, J lost 4 bases, and 7 bases stayed unmatched. The CDR3 is made up of 15 amino acids. CDR3 nucleotide sequence: TGTGCCAGCTCCCAGCTAGCGGGAGGGCCATACGAGCAGTACTTC. Amino acids: CASSQLAGGPYEQYF.

The V gene is TRBV5-1, the J gene TRBJ2-2; 14 positions agree with TRBD2. The CDR3 is 21 residues long. Germline assignment: CDR1 SGHRS and CDR2 YFSETQ. V trimming: 0 bases; J trimming: 5 bases; junction bases outside the gene matches: 15. CDR3 coding DNA: TGCGCCAGCAGCTTGGCCATCGGACCTCGGACTAGCGGGAGGACTACCGGGGAGCTGTTTTTT. Its translation: CASSLAIGPRTSGRTTGELFF.

The chain joins TRBV21-1 to TRBJ1-5. TRBV21-1 is listed as a pseudogene. The CDR3 extends over 16 amino acids. The CDR3 nucleotides are TGTGCCAGCAGCAAATCGCGATCCCCCCTAAATCAGCCCCAGCATTTT. Amino acid sequence: CASSKSRSPLNQPQHF.

V usage is TRBV2 and J usage is TRBJ2-1; 7 bases map to TRBD2. With V trimmed by 7 bases and J by 4 bases, 4 bases remained unmatched. CDR3 length equals 13 residues. Germline assignment: CDR1 SNHLY and CDR2 FYNNEI. This CDR3 is CASTGTKYNEQFF. CDR3 bases: TGTGCCAGCACCGGGACTAAATACAATGAGCAGTTCTTC.

Regarding this clone: Other nucleotide sequences in the sample specify the same CDR3. This chain connects TRBV11-2 to TRBJ1-5, with a tentative D call TRBD1 (6 bases). Trimming removed 5 bases at V and 4 bases at J, with 9 bases between. Germline CDR1 is SGHAT and CDR2 is FQNNGV. The CDR3 has 13 amino acids. The CDR3: CASSLGQNQPQHF. CDR3 coding DNA: TGTGCCAGCAGCCTCGGACAGAATCAGCCCCAGCATTTT.

On this clone: Additional DNA sequences in this sample encode the identical CDR3. The V gene is TRBV5-1, the J gene TRBJ2-1, with TRBD2 matching 8 bases. Per the germline V gene, CDR1 is SGHRS and CDR2 is YFSETQ. CDR3 length equals 15 residues. Trimming removed 0 bases from V and 2 bases from J; junction bases left unmatched: 1. The CDR3 nucleotides read TGCGCCAGCAGCTTGGCAGCGGGGGCCTACAATGAGCAGTTCTTC. It encodes CASSLAAGAYNEQFF.

The chain combines TRBV7-9 with TRBJ1-2; D may be TRBD1 (6 bases). The CDR3 totals 13 residues. Per the germline V gene, CDR1 is SEHNR and CDR2 is FQNEAQ (reference sequence). V dropped 2 bases and J dropped 6 bases, with 10 bases sitting between them. The CDR3 spells CASSLQGLDGYTF. In DNA, the CDR3 is TGTGCCAGCAGCTTACAGGGGTTGGATGGCTACACCTTC.

Concerning this clone: This sample includes further DNA sequences coding for the same CDR3. The rearrangement uses TRBV29-1 and TRBJ2-7; D remains ambiguous. Germline assignment: CDR1 SQVTM and CDR2 ANQGSEA. CDR3 length: 11 residues. With 1 base removed from V and 4 bases from J, the gap between germline ends came to 5 bases. CDR3: CSVEGIYEQYF. CDR3 bases: TGCAGCGTTGAAGGCATTTACGAGCAGTACTTC.

The rearrangement joins TRBV11-3 to TRBJ2-3; 11 nucleotides line up with TRBD2. The CDR3 spans 17 residues. Germline-derived CDR1 and CDR2 are SGHNT and YENEEA. J lost 5 bases, V lost 5 bases, and 12 bases had no gene match. The CDR3 protein is CASSRGTSGHGGDTQYF. Written as DNA, the CDR3 is TGTGCCAGCAGCCGTGGGACTAGCGGCCACGGAGGAGATACGCAGTATTTT. Filled out from reference TRBV11-3 and TRBJ2-3, the complete variable domain reads EAGVVQSPRYKIIEKKQPVAFWCNPISGHNTLYWYLQNLGQGPELLIRYENEEAVDDSQLPKDRFSAERLKGVDSTLKIQPAELGDSAVYLCASSRGTSGHGGDTQYFGPGTRLTVL.

This sequence joins TRBV7-8 and TRBJ1-2, with TRBD1 as a possible D gene (6 bases). V was shortened by 0 bases and J by 4 bases, with 15 bases between the two germline ends. The CDR3 is 16 residues long. Germline V gene lookup returns CDR1 SGHVS and CDR2 FQNEAQ. This CDR3 is CASSLAIPGHLYGYTF. CDR3 bases: TGTGCCAGCAGCTTAGCTATCCCGGGACACCTCTATGGCTACACCTTC.

The chain has TRBV20-1 and TRBJ1-2; unclear D gene. CDR3 length equals 11 residues. Germline lookup yields CDR1 DFQATT and CDR2 SNEGSKA (reference sequence). The V gene lost 7 bases and the J gene lost 8 bases, with 14 bases spanning the gap. This CDR3 is CSVKILGGYTF. The CDR3 region has the DNA TGCAGTGTCAAAATCTTAGGCGGCTACACCTTC.

The chain carries TRBV5-1 and TRBJ2-3; D not resolved. Trimming removed 0 bases from V and 4 bases from J, with 6 bases in between. Germline V CDR1 and CDR2: SGHRS, YFSETQ. There are 13 residues in the CDR3. CDR3 loop: CASSLDGPDTQYF. CDR3 nucleotides: TGCGCCAGCAGCTTGGATGGCCCAGATACGCAGTATTTT.

J is TRBJ2-5 and V is TRBV7-6, with 7 nucleotides matching TRBD1. Trimming at V came to 3 bases and at J to 1 base, leaving 2 bases not matched to a gene. CDR1 and CDR2 (germline): SGHVS, FNYEAQ. This CDR3 has 14 amino acids. CDR3 protein: CASSFRGIQETQYF. In DNA, the CDR3 is TGTGCCAGCAGCTTCAGGGGGATCCAAGAGACCCAGTACTTC.

The J gene is TRBJ2-2, the V gene TRBV10-2; D might be TRBD1 (5 bases). Germline CDR1 WSHSY, CDR2 SAAADI. V was cut by 6 bases and J by 1 base, with 15 bases left in between. The CDR3 runs to 16 residues. This chain's CDR3 is CASSLRQLKNTGELFF. DNA for the CDR3: TGCGCCAGCAGCCTCCGACAGCTCAAGAACACCGGGGAGCTGTTTTTT.

The gene calls are TRBV27 and TRBJ2-7; TRBD2 agrees at 13 bases. Germline V CDR1 and CDR2: MNHEY, SMNVEV (reference sequence). J lost 7 bases, V lost 1 base, and 10 bases had no gene match. The CDR3 runs 17 residues. CDR3 DNA: TGTGCCAGCAGTTTATTTCCTCCGGGACTAGCGGGACGGGAGCAGTACTTC. Its protein product is CASSLFPPGLAGREQYF.

The DNA for the CDR3 is TGTGCCAGCAGCTCACCCTCCCAGGCGAGCGGGAGAATCCACGAGCAGTACTTC. Translating it yields CASSSPSQASGRIHEQYF. The chain employs TRBV7-9 and TRBJ2-7; 8 positions agree with TRBD2. Germline loops: CDR1 SEHNR, CDR2 FQNEAQ (reference sequence). The J segment lost 5 bases and the V segment lost 4 bases, leaving 19 bases of the junction unmatched. The length of the CDR3 is 18 residues.

V gene TRBV9 combines with J gene TRBJ2-7; 9 nucleotides agree with TRBD2. This CDR3 has 15 residues. Germline V gene sequence: CDR1 SGDLS, CDR2 YYNGEE. The junction had 7 bases not matched to a gene; V was cut back by 4 bases and J by 2 bases. This chain's CDR3 is CASSPGTSSTYEQYF. CDR3 in DNA: TGTGCCAGCAGCCCCGGGACTAGCAGTACCTACGAGCAGTACTTC.

V and J are TRBV5-1 and TRBJ2-5, with D unresolved. This CDR3 is built from 14 residues. Trimming shortened V by 6 bases and J by 7 bases, and 19 bases separated the two germline ends. Looked up from germline, CDR1 is SGHRS and CDR2 is YFSETQ. The CDR3 spells CASTSATSKGTQYF. CDR3 coding DNA: TGCGCCAGCACAAGTGCCACTTCCAAAGGGACCCAGTACTTC.

The chain joins TRBV5-1 to TRBJ2-1; D gene uncertain. Trimming shortened V by 4 bases and J by 3 bases, and 14 bases separated the two germline ends. The CDR3 covers 15 residues. Germline V gives CDR1 SGHRS, CDR2 YFSETQ. The CDR3 DNA sequence: TGCGCCAGCAGCCCTGAATCGGTCTACTACAATGAGCAGTTCTTC. Its translation: CASSPESVYYNEQFF.

V gene TRBV5-1 combines with J gene TRBJ1-1; D is undetermined. Germline CDR1 SGHRS, CDR2 YFSETQ. This CDR3 contains 14 residues. The V gene lost 1 base and the J gene lost 2 bases, with 9 bases spanning the gap. This CDR3 is CASSLLSRNTEAFF. For the CDR3, the DNA is TGCGCCAGCAGCTTGCTAAGTAGAAACACTGAAGCTTTCTTT.

This chain joins TRBV7-9 and TRBJ1-2; the D is unclear. The V end was cut by 0 bases, the J end by 5 bases, with 4 bases between. This CDR3 has 12 amino acids. Germline CDR1 reads SEHNR; CDR2 reads FQNEAQ (reference sequence). Here the CDR3 reads CASSLALYGYTF. DNA for the CDR3: TGTGCCAGCAGCTTAGCTCTATATGGCTACACCTTC.

This rearrangement joins TRBV7-8 to TRBJ1-4; TRBD1 might be the D (6 bases). V was pared by 4 bases and J by 0 bases, with 21 bases between. The CDR3 is made up of 19 amino acids. Germline V gene data show CDR1 as SGHVS and CDR2 as FQNEAQ. CDR3 sequence reads: CASSYQGKIGRATNEKLFF. CDR3 sequence (DNA): TGTGCCAGCAGCTATCAGGGGAAGATCGGTAGAGCAACTAATGAAAAACTGTTTTTT.

This chain connects TRBV18 to TRBJ1-5, with D unresolved. The CDR3 runs to 14 residues. The germline gives CDR1 KGHSH, CDR2 LQKENI. V lost 2 bases to trimming and J lost 2 bases, with 7 bases between them. CDR3 loop: CASSPIGRNQPQHF. CDR3 sequence (DNA): TGTGCCAGCTCACCAATAGGCCGCAATCAGCCCCAGCATTTT.

Notes on this clone: This same CDR3 is encoded by further DNA sequences in the sample. J is TRBJ2-7 and V is TRBV6-5; no clear D gene. CDR1 MNHEY and CDR2 SVGAGI come from the germline V gene. The germline V and J ends were trimmed by 2 bases and 4 bases, with 9 bases remaining between them. This CDR3 has 13 residues. CDR3 sequence reads: CASSYLNSYEQYF. CDR3 sequence (DNA): TGTGCCAGCAGTTACCTCAACAGTTACGAGCAGTACTTC.

The chain joins TRBV28 to TRBJ2-3, with TRBD2 matching over 9 bases. This CDR3 contains 14 residues. The trim removed 2 bases at V and 6 bases at J, leaving 3 bases unmatched. The V gene's germline CDR1 is MDHEN and CDR2 SYDVKM. The CDR3 nucleotides read TGTGCCAGCAGTTTAGCGGGAGGGGGGGATACGCAGTATTTT. It encodes CASSLAGGGDTQYF.

The chain links TRBV28 to TRBJ2-5, with 11 bases aligning to TRBD2. Trimming took 7 bases from V and 3 from J; bases not matched to a gene: 7. The V gene's germline CDR1 is MDHEN and CDR2 SYDVKM. The CDR3 runs to 15 residues. Written as DNA, the CDR3 is TGTGCCAGCACTAGCGGGGGGCCACCCAAAGAGACCCAGTACTTC. Its protein is CASTSGGPPKETQYF. The variable domain in full, with the rest retrieved from reference TRBV28 and TRBJ2-5, is DVKVTQSSRYLVKRTGEKVFLECVQDMDHENMFWYRQDPGLGLRLIYFSYDVKMKEKGDIPEGYSVSREKKERFSLILESASTNQTSMYLCASTSGGPPKETQYFGPGTRLLVL.

This rearrangement joins TRBV10-2 to TRBJ1-2, with no clear D. CDR3 length: 12 residues. Germline V CDR1 and CDR2: WSHSY, SAAADI. V lost 6 bases and J 2 bases, leaving 7 bases between the germline ends. The CDR3 nucleotides are TGCGCCAGCAGGGACGGGAACTATGGCTACACCTTC. This sequence encodes CASRDGNYGYTF.